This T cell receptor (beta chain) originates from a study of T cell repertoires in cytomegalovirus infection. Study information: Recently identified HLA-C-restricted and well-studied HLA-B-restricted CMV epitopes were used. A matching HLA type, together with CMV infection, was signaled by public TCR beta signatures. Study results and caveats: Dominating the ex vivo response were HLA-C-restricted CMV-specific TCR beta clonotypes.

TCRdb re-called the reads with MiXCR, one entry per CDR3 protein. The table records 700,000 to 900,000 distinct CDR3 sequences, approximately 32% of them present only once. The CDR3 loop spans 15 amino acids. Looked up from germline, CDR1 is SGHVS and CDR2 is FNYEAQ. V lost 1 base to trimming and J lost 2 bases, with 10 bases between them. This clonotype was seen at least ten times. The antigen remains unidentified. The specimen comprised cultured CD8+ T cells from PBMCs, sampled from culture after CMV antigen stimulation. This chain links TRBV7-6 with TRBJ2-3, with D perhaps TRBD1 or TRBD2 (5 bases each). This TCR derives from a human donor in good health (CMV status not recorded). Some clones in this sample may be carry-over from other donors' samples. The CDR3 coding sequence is TGTGCCAGCAGCTTAGAGCCAGGGACCACAGATACGCAGTATTTT. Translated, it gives CASSLEPGTTDTQYF.